Included here is one T cell receptor (beta chain) sequence, with context. These data originate in a study of blood T cell repertoires in COVID-19. Study overall: COVID-19 samples, acute and convalescent, were from the United States, Italy and Spain.

While infection was still active, Seattle patients were enrolled and then followed longitudinally. The CDR3 runs 19 residues. V trimming: 1 base; J trimming: 1 base; junction bases outside the gene matches: 9. Germline lookup yields CDR1 MGHRA and CDR2 YSYEKL. Per the authors' pipeline: Estimation of nucleated cell counts was performed using reference gene primer amplification. Some clones are missing from TCRdb's copy, which holds only in-frame ones; the method was immunoSEQ multiplex PCR. Clone size and the V and J calls come from that table; the DNA yielded D and trimming. This repertoire shows some 26,000 clones, 65% to 80% found once; its top ten account for about 6%.

Material: peripheral blood. This clonotype originated in a man aged 50-59 years with COVID-19, enrolled during active disease. J is TRBJ2-2 and V is TRBV4-1; 10 bases agree with TRBD2. The CDR3 region is CASSQVVSTSGRNTGELFF. As DNA, the CDR3 is TGCGCCAGCAGCCAAGTGGTCTCGACTAGCGGGCGGAACACCGGGGAGCTGTTTTTT.